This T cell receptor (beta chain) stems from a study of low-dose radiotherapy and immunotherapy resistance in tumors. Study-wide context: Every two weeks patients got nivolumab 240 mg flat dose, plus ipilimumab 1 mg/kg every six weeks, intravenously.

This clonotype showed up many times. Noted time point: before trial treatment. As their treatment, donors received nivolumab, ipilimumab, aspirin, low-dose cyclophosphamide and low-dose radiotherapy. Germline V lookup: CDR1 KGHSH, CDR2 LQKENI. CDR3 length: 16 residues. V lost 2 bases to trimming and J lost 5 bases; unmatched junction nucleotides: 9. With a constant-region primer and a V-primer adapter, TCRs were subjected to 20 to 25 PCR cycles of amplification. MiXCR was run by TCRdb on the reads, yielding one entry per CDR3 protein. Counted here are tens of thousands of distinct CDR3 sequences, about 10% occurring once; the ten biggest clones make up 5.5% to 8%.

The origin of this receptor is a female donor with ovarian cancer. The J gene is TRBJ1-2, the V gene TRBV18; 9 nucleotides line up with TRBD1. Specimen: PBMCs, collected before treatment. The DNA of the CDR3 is TGTGCCAGCTCACCATCAACAGGGGGCTTGTGGTATGGCTACACCTTC. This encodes CASSPSTGGLWYGYTF.